These 3 T cell receptor beta chains were sequenced from one sample in a study of blood T cell repertoires in COVID-19. Here immunoSEQ multiplex PCR was the method, and the copy in TCRdb shows in-frame clones only, minus some. This sample has some 170,000 clones; roughly 86% occur once, and the top ten carry 3% to 4.5%. Sequenced input: peripheral blood. All receptors come from a woman in her sixties or seventies who had recovered from COVID-19.

Notes on this clone: Other DNA sequences within the sample encode an identical CDR3. J is TRBJ2-3 and V is TRBV5-1, with D hard to call. Germline CDR1 is SGHRS and CDR2 is YFSETQ. With 0 bases removed from V and 3 bases from J, the gap between germline ends came to 5 bases. This CDR3 contains 13 residues. The CDR3 spells CASSLGGTDTQYF. The CDR3 DNA is TGCGCCAGCAGCTTGGGAGGAACAGATACGCAGTATTTT. Filled out from reference TRBV5-1 and TRBJ2-3, the complete variable domain reads KAGVTQTPRYLIKTRGQQVTLSCSPISGHRSVSWYQQTPGQGLQFLFEYFSETQRNKGNFPGRFSGRQFSNSRSEMNVSTLELGDSALYLCASSLGGTDTQYFGPGTRLTVL.

This sequence joins TRBV28 and TRBJ1-2, with 7 bases that match TRBD1. Unmatched junction bases numbered 14, after V lost 5 bases and J lost 2 bases. The V gene's germline CDR1 is MDHEN and CDR2 SYDVKM. The CDR3 is made up of 17 amino acids. The CDR3 region has the DNA TGTGCCAGCAGTCAGACAGGGATCTATTCCCCGAACTATGGCTACACCTTC. Its protein product is CASSQTGIYSPNYGYTF.

This chain links TRBV29-1 with TRBJ2-3; maybe TRBD1 (7 bases). Germline V gives CDR1 SQVTM, CDR2 ANQGSEA. CDR3 length equals 14 residues. Deletions cut 7 bases from V and 4 bases from J, with 18 bases between. For the CDR3, the DNA is TGCAGCGCCTCGAGGCAGGGGGGCGCAGATACGCAGTATTTT. This translates into CSASRQGGADTQYF.